This T cell receptor (beta chain) stems from a study of response to subunit inactivated influenza vaccine. Study-wide findings and caveats: It was the authors' suggestion that each seasonal influenza vaccination recruits few new T cells.

TCRdb independently ran MiXCR on the RT-PCR reads; one entry per CDR3 protein. The table includes fewer than 350,000 distinct CDR3 sequences, roughly 22% detected once. This clonotype has a handful of counts. Antigen: not known. CDR3 size: 13 residues. V shed 7 bases and J shed 0 bases, with 9 bases lying between them. The germline V gene encodes CDR1 MNHNS and CDR2 SASEGT. The sequences come from PBMCs from blood, collected roughly 20 months after vaccination. The TCR originated in a man between 50 and 69 years old who received an inactivated influenza vaccine. The chain links TRBV6-1 to TRBJ1-2; D unresolved. The CDR3 sequence: CASTPAANYGYTF. CDR3 nucleotide sequence: TGTGCCAGCACCCCGGCAGCTAACTATGGCTACACCTTC.